Following are 11 T cell receptor beta chains from one sample sequenced in a study of B cell selection in AIRE deficiency. The regulatory T cell sort gate was CD4+CD25hiCD127low/negative. Method: immunoSEQ multiplex PCR; TCRdb's copy keeps in-frame clones and lacks some. The sample has 28,000 or so clones; around 92% are singletons. The sample taken for sequencing was CD4+CD25+ Tregs sorted from PBMCs. The source is a human donor in good health.

The chain joins TRBV5-5 to TRBJ1-3, with TRBD1 identical over 7 bases. CDR3 size: 17 residues. After removal of 4 bases from V and 3 bases from J, the junction contained 13 bases not matched to a gene. In germline, CDR1 is SGHKS, CDR2 YYEKEE (reference sequence). The CDR3 bases are TGTGCCAGCAGCCTCACAGGGGCTTTCCTCTTTGGAAACACCATATATTTT. It translates to CASSLTGAFLFGNTIYF. The full variable domain, its missing parts supplied by reference TRBV5-5 and TRBJ1-3, is DAGVTQSPTHLIKTRGQQVTLRCSPISGHKSVSWYQQVLGQGPQFIFQYYEKEERGRGNFPDRFSARQFPNYSSELNVNALLLGDSALYLCASSLTGAFLFGNTIYFGEGSWLTVV.

The gene calls are TRBV30 and TRBJ2-5; 8 bases are shared with TRBD2. Germline values: CDR1 GTSNPN, CDR2 SVGIG (reference sequence). The CDR3 covers 15 residues. The V and J ends lost 1 base and 6 bases, in that order; junction bases with no gene match: 10. CDR3 DNA: TGTGCCTGGAGTGGGGCCGGGGGGGCTTTAAAGACCCAGTACTTC. It encodes CAWSGAGGALKTQYF. The full variable domain, completed using reference TRBV30 and TRBJ2-5, is SQTIHQWPATLVQPVGSPLSLECTVEGTSNPNLYWYRQAAGRGLQLLFYSVGIGQISSEVPQNLSASRPQDRQFILSSKKLLLSDSGFYLCAWSGAGGALKTQYFGPGTRLLVL.

The chain joins TRBV6-5 to TRBJ1-6, with D possibly matching TRBD1 (6 bases). Germline V gene lookup returns CDR1 MNHEY and CDR2 SVGAGI. V lost 2 bases to trimming and J lost 7 bases, with 12 bases between them. The CDR3 runs 15 residues. CDR3 residues: CASSYLAGANSPLHF. The CDR3 nucleotides are TGTGCCAGCAGTTACCTGGCAGGGGCCAATTCACCCCTCCACTTT.

J is TRBJ1-3 and V is TRBV18, with D unclear. V shed 4 bases and J shed 4 bases, with 8 bases lying between them. The CDR3 is made up of 13 amino acids. Germline V gene data show CDR1 as KGHSH and CDR2 as LQKENI. CDR3 DNA: TGTGCCAGCTCACGCGACGGCGGAAACACCATATATTTT. This encodes CASSRDGGNTIYF.

This chain's CDR3 is CASSYGQRTQETQYF. CDR3 nucleotide sequence: TGTGCCAGCAGTTACGGACAGCGGACGCAAGAGACCCAGTACTTC. V usage is TRBV6-6 and J usage is TRBJ2-5, with TRBD1 as a possible D gene (6 bases). V lost 2 bases to trimming and J lost 2 bases, with 12 bases between them. CDR1 MNHNY and CDR2 SVGAGI come from the germline V gene (reference sequence). The CDR3 runs to 15 residues.

The gene calls are TRBV7-9 and TRBJ2-7, with a weak D call TRBD1 (6 bases). From germline, CDR1 is SEHNR and CDR2 FQNEAQ (reference sequence). The CDR3 has 14 residues. Deletions cut 5 bases from V and 3 bases from J, with 14 bases between. Here the CDR3 reads CASSPRTAFYEQYF. The CDR3 DNA sequence: TGTGCCAGCAGCCCCCGGACAGCCTTCTACGAGCAGTACTTC.

J is TRBJ1-2 and V is TRBV13, with D perhaps TRBD1 (5 bases). This CDR3 contains 15 residues. The V gene's germline CDR1 is PRHDT and CDR2 FYEKMQ (reference sequence). The V and J ends lost 5 bases and 3 bases respectively, with 16 bases between them. CDR3 DNA sequence: TGTGCCAGCAGCCCCTTTCTTGGGACGTACTATGGCTACACCTTC. This codes for CASSPFLGTYYGYTF.

The gene calls are TRBV7-9 and TRBJ2-7; TRBD1 matches at 7 bases. Germline V gene lookup returns CDR1 SEHNR and CDR2 FQNEAQ (reference sequence). The CDR3 is made up of 14 amino acids. V shed 4 bases, J shed 5 bases, and the junction held 8 bases outside the gene matches. The CDR3 here is CASSSDRVRDEQYF. The CDR3 nucleotides are TGTGCCAGCAGCTCTGACAGGGTCAGGGACGAGCAGTACTTC.

V and J are TRBV2 and TRBJ2-3; D perhaps matches TRBD2 (5 bases). This CDR3 is built from 11 residues. Trimming cost V 7 bases and J 4 bases, with 6 bases left between them. Germline lookup yields CDR1 SNHLY and CDR2 FYNNEI. The CDR3 DNA is TGTGCCAGCAAAGCGGCAGATACGCAGTATTTT. This codes for CASKAADTQYF.

This chain joins TRBV15 and TRBJ2-7, with a tentative D call TRBD1 (6 bases). Germline V lookup: CDR1 LNHNV, CDR2 YYDKDF (reference sequence). The CDR3 is made up of 15 amino acids. Trimming shortened V by 5 bases and J by 3 bases, and 17 bases separated the two germline ends. CDR3 loop: CATSPSPIQGYEQYF. CDR3 DNA: TGTGCCACCAGCCCCTCACCCATACAGGGCTACGAGCAGTACTTC.

The chain couples TRBV7-2 to TRBJ1-5; a possible D gene is TRBD1 (6 bases). Trimming pared 4 bases from V and 2 bases from J, leaving 12 bases between. The CDR3 covers 15 residues. The germline V gene has CDR1 SGHTA and CDR2 FQGNSA. This chain's CDR3 is CASSSQGRGNQPQHF. As DNA, the CDR3 is TGTGCCAGCAGCTCCCAGGGGAGGGGCAATCAGCCCCAGCATTTT. The full variable domain, completed using reference TRBV7-2 and TRBJ1-5, is GAGVSQSPSNKVTEKGKDVELRCDPISGHTALYWYRQSLGQGLEFLIYFQGNSAPDKSGLPSDRFSAERTGGSVSTLTIQRTQQEDSAVYLCASSSQGRGNQPQHFGDGTRLSIL.